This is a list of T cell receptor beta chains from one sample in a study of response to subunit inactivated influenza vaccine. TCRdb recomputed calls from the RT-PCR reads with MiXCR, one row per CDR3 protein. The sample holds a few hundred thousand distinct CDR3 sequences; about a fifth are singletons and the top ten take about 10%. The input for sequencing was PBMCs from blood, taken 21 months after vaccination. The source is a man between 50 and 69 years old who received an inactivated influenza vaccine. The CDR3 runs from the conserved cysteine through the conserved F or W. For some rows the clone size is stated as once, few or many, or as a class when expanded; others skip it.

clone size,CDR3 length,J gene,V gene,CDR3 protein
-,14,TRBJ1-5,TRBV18,CASSPDRAGQTQHF
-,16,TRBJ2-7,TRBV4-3,CASSQDLGSHEREQYF
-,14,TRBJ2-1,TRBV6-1,CASSLTGTSNEQFF
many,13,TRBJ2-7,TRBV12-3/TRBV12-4,CASSAGTGYEQYF
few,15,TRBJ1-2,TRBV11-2,CASSAPYRGRDGYTF
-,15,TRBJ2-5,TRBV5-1,CASSFSLDLRETQYF
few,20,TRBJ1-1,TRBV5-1,CASSLGTGGPALRMNTEAFF
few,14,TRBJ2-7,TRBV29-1,CSVEKGQGGYEQYF
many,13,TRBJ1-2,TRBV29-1,CSVEARPRYGYTF
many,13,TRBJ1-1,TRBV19,CASSTTGLAEAFF
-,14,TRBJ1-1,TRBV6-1,CASCRTGVVAEAFF
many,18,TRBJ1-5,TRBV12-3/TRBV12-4,CASTPGTGALYSNQPQHF
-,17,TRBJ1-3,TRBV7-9,CASSLGRSRAAGNTIYF
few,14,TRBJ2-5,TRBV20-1,CSALLAGGDWTQYF
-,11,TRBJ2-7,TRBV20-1,CSAKDYYEQYF
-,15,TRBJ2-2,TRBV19,CASSIKQGNTGELFF
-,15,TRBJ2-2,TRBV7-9,CASSLVAANTGELFF
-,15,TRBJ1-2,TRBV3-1,CASSLWHGDAYGYTF
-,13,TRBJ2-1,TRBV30,CAWSVSNTGAAFF
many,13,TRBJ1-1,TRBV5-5,CASSRAMVEEAFF
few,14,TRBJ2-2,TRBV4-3,CASSNGGAAGELFF
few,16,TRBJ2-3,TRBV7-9,CASSFGPGGAYDTQYF
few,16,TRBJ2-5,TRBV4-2,CASSQRLAGGPETQYF
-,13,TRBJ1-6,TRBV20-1,CSASFGYNSPLHF
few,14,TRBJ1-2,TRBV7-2,CASSYLLANYGYTF
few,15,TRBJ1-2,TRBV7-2,CASSLWDSGTYGYTF
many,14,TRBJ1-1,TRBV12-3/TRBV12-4,CASSPWGGPTEAFF
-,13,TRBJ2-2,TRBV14,CASRALDTGELIF
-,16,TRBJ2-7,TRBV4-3,CASSQDRSQGGNEQYF
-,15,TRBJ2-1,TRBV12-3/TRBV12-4,CASSLGRGVYNEQFF